These T cell receptor beta chains were read from a single sample in a study of T cells after posttransplantation cyclophosphamide. Some clones are missing from TCRdb's copy, which holds only in-frame ones; the method was immunoSEQ multiplex PCR. This sample has around 18,000 clones, with less than 90% found just once. Sequenced input: memory CD4+ T cells sorted from blood. The receptors here all came from a young man in good health and a related stem cell transplant donor. The conserved cysteine and the conserved F or W are not part of the CDR3 here. Rows give clone size only sometimes, using once, few, many, or a class for an expanded clone.

j_call,v_call,clone_size,cdr3_aa
TRBJ1-1,TRBV7-2,-,ASSLWSGGEAF
TRBJ2-3,TRBV25-1,-,ASSEPAGVTDTQY
TRBJ2-7,TRBV5-1,-,ASSLADGGPYEQY
TRBJ1-2,TRBV19,-,ASSTLGGRYGYT
TRBJ1-2,TRBV5-4,-,ASRPDRAAYGYT
TRBJ1-5,TRBV7-9,-,ASSLGARADQPQH
TRBJ2-7,TRBV7-9,-,ASSPISAAGTSGGYEQY
TRBJ1-3,TRBV7-6,-,ASSPDGDSGNTIY
TRBJ2-7,TRBV28,once,ASSLSGLMQY
TRBJ2-2,TRBV18,-,ASSPLAGTGELF
TRBJ2-1,TRBV2,-,ASRKGGGSYNEQF
TRBJ1-5,TRBV2,-,ASAPGQGDFYSNQPQH
TRBJ2-2,TRBV6-5,-,ASSTGTHTGELF
TRBJ2-7,TRBV7-3,-,ASSKDRGEQY
TRBJ1-2,TRBV28,-,ASGPGGAHHYGYT
TRBJ1-1,TRBV10-1,-,ASSKDRKNTEAF
TRBJ2-7,TRBV5-5,-,ASSSGTGAYEQY
TRBJ2-5,TRBV6-5,once,ASRGTGVETQY
TRBJ1-1,TRBV28,once,ASSPDTHTEAF
TRBJ1-1,TRBV19,-,ASRKNGGNTEAF
TRBJ2-3,TRBV2,-,ASMGQRGTDTQY
TRBJ2-3,TRBV6-5,few,ASSPGLLDTQY
TRBJ2-2,TRBV7-9,-,ASSLVLRRRGGELF
TRBJ1-2,TRBV6-5,-,ASSETQVHGYT